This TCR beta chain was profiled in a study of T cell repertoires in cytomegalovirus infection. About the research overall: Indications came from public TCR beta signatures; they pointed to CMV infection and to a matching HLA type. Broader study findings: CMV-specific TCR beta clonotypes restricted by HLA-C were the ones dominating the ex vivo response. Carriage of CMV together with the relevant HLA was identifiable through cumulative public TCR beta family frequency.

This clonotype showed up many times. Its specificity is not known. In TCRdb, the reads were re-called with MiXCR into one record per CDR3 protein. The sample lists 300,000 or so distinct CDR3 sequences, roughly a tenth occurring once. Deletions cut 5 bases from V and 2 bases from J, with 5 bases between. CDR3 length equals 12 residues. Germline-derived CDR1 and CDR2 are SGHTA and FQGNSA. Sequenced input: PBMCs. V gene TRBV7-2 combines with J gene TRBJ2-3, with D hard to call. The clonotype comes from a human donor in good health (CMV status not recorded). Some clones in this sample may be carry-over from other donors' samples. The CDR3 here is CASSQYTDTQYF. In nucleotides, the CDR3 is TGTGCCAGCAGCCAGTACACAGATACGCAGTATTTT.